Listed below are T cell receptor beta chains from one sample, sequenced in a study of blood T cell repertoires in COVID-19. Sequencing used immunoSEQ multiplex PCR; TCRdb keeps in-frame clones, though not all of them. The data contain 30,000 or so clones, around 63% of them seen just once; the ten biggest clones take up about a sixth. The sequenced material came from peripheral blood. These receptors were collected from a human donor in a cohort sampled during active COVID-19. Both conserved end residues are part of each CDR3. D genes are given only for firm matches. Not all rows give a size; the values are once, few, many and, for expanded clones, a class.

D gene	V gene	clone size	J gene	CDR3 protein	CDR3 DNA
-	TRBV10-3	few	TRBJ1-4	CAISNGQTTNEKLFF	TGTGCCATCAGTAACGGACAAACAACTAATGAAAAACTGTTTTTT
-	TRBV25-1	-	TRBJ1-2	CASSVGELGYGYTF	TGTGCCAGCAGTGTTGGGGAGCTAGGCTATGGCTACACCTTC
-	TRBV10-3	many	TRBJ2-1	CAISESAQGSYNEQFF	TGTGCCATCAGTGAGTCAGCCCAGGGATCCTACAATGAGCAGTTCTTC
-	TRBV5-1	-	TRBJ2-7	CASSLEGLKQTYEQYF	TGCGCCAGCAGCTTGGAGGGACTGAAACAGACCTACGAGCAGTACTTC
TRBD1	TRBV19	-	TRBJ2-5	CASSTGTGSGTQYF	TGTGCCAGTAGTACTGGGACAGGGTCGGGGACCCAGTACTTC
-	TRBV14	-	TRBJ2-7	CASSLHGLASHEQYF	TGTGCCAGCAGCCTCCACGGGCTAGCTAGTCACGAGCAGTACTTC
-	TRBV2	-	TRBJ2-7	CASSEGGTGSSYEQYF	TGTGCCAGCAGTGAAGGGGGAACAGGGAGCTCTTACGAGCAGTACTTC
-	TRBV10-3	once	TRBJ1-1	CATVIRENTEAFF	TGTGCCACGGTAATCAGGGAGAACACTGAAGCTTTCTTT
-	TRBV5-1	-	TRBJ1-1	CASSSPLNTEAFF	TGCGCCAGCAGCTCCCCTTTGAACACTGAAGCTTTCTTT
-	TRBV2	-	TRBJ2-5	CASSADREETQYF	TGTGCCAGCAGTGCCGACAGAGAAGAGACCCAGTACTTC
-	TRBV3-1/TRBV3-2	-	TRBJ2-3	CASSPWDFTDTQYF	TGTGCCAGCAGCCCCTGGGACTTTACAGATACGCAGTATTTT
TRBD1	TRBV5-6	-	TRBJ1-2	CASSDIGTANYGYTF	TGTGCCAGCAGCGATATTGGGACAGCCAACTATGGCTACACCTTC
TRBD1	TRBV30	-	TRBJ2-7	CAWSPGTVSREQYF	TGTGCCTGGAGTCCCGGGACAGTGTCCCGCGAGCAGTACTTC
TRBD2	TRBV14	-	TRBJ2-1	CASSHWTSGLNNEQFF	TGTGCCAGCAGCCACTGGACTAGCGGGTTGAACAATGAGCAGTTCTTC
-	TRBV6-2/TRBV6-3	-	TRBJ2-3	CASSYSGTDTQYF	TGTGCCAGCAGTTATAGTGGCACAGATACGCAGTATTTT
TRBD2	TRBV4-3	-	TRBJ2-1	CASSQEYTSAYNEQFF	TGCGCCAGCAGCCAAGAGTATACTAGCGCATACAATGAGCAGTTCTTC
-	TRBV5-1	-	TRBJ1-2	CASSWGLNSNYGYTF	TGCGCCAGCTCATGGGGGCTGAATTCTAACTATGGCTACACCTTC
TRBD1	TRBV5-1	-	TRBJ1-2	CASRGDRDIGDTF	TGCGCCAGCAGAGGGGACAGGGACATTGGAGACACCTTC
-	TRBV5-1	once	TRBJ2-3	CASSGYSGTYSTDTQYF	TGCGCCAGCAGCGGGTACTCCGGGACATATTCCACAGATACGCAGTATTTT
-	TRBV6-5	-	TRBJ2-5	CASSRVPEAETQYF	TGTGCCAGCAGCCGGGTCCCCGAGGCGGAGACCCAGTACTTC
TRBD1	TRBV18	-	TRBJ2-3	CASSPATGEGTDTQYF	TGTGCCAGCTCACCAGCGACAGGGGAAGGCACAGATACGCAGTATTTT
-	TRBV6-5	-	TRBJ2-1	CASSPLALAADEQFF	TGTGCCAGCAGTCCCCTAGCGTTGGCGGCCGATGAGCAGTTCTTC
-	TRBV28	-	TRBJ1-5	CASSFQGSQPQHF	TGTGCCAGCAGTTTTCAGGGTTCACAGCCCCAGCATTTT
TRBD1	TRBV24-1	few	TRBJ2-3	CATSDYGQGSDTQYF	TGTGCCACCAGTGACTACGGACAGGGGAGCGATACGCAGTATTTT
TRBD2	TRBV4-1	-	TRBJ2-4	CASSPPLGGRALNIQYF	TGCGCCAGCAGCCCCCCCCTCGGCGGGAGGGCCTTAAACATTCAGTACTTC
-	TRBV27	few	TRBJ2-3	CASSSRKVTDTQYF	TGTGCCAGCAGTTCTAGAAAGGTTACAGATACGCAGTATTTT
-	TRBV15	-	TRBJ1-2	CATSSRATHYGYTF	TGTGCCACCAGTTCTCGAGCCACCCACTATGGCTACACCTTC
TRBD2	TRBV19	-	TRBJ2-5	CASSITSGGEQETQYF	TGTGCCAGTAGTATAACGAGCGGGGGGGAACAAGAGACCCAGTACTTC
TRBD2	TRBV27	-	TRBJ2-3	CASSPLEAGGVDTQYF	TGTGCCAGCTCCCCCTTGGAAGCGGGAGGGGTAGATACGCAGTATTTT
-	TRBV11-2	few	TRBJ2-3	CASSLDFSLDTQYF	TGTGCCAGCAGCTTAGATTTTAGTTTAGATACGCAGTATTTT
-	TRBV12-5	-	TRBJ2-5	CASGLGTAQETQYF	TGTGCTAGTGGTTTGGGGACAGCCCAAGAGACCCAGTACTTC
TRBD1	TRBV6-5	-	TRBJ1-3	CASTPDRSSGNTIYF	TGTGCCAGCACCCCGGACAGGTCCTCTGGAAACACCATATATTTT
-	TRBV5-1	-	TRBJ1-2	CASAVRAGVTYGYTF	TGCGCCAGCGCCGTTCGGGCAGGGGTGACCTATGGCTACACCTTC
-	TRBV10-2	-	TRBJ2-7	CASTGSYEQYF	TGCGCCAGCACGGGCTCCTACGAGCAGTACTTC
-	TRBV4-3	-	TRBJ2-7	CASSQGRSNSYEQYF	TGCGCCAGCAGCCAAGGAAGGAGCAACTCCTACGAGCAGTACTTC
TRBD2	TRBV7-9	-	TRBJ2-1	CASSLDVTSGRNEQFF	TGTGCCAGCAGCTTAGATGTGACTAGCGGGAGGAATGAGCAGTTCTTC
-	TRBV7-2	-	TRBJ1-1	CASRGHGMNTEAFF	TGTGCCAGCAGGGGACACGGGATGAACACTGAAGCTTTCTTT
TRBD1	TRBV7-8	once	TRBJ1-2	CASSDRVRGYGYTF	TGTGCCAGCAGCGACAGGGTGAGGGGCTATGGCTACACCTTC
-	TRBV30	-	TRBJ2-2	CAWSKGHYTGELFF	TGTGCCTGGAGTAAGGGGCACTACACCGGGGAGCTGTTTTTT
-	TRBV5-1	-	TRBJ2-7	CASSLGQGGSYEQYF	TGCGCCAGCAGCTTGGGGCAGGGAGGCTCCTACGAGCAGTACTTC